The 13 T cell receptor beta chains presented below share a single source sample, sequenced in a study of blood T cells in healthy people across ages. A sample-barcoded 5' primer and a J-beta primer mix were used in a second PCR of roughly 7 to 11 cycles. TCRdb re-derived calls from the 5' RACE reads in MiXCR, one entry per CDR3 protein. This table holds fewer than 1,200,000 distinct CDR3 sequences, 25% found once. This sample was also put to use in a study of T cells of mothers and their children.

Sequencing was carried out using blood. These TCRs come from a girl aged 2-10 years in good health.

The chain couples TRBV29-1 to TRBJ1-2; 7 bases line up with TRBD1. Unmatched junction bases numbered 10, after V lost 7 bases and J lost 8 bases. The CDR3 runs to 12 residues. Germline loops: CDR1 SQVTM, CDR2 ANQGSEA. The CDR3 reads CSDQTGDLGYTF. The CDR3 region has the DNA TGCAGCGACCAAACAGGGGACCTGGGCTACACCTTC. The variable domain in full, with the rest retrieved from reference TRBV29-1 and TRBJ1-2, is SAVISQKPSRDICQRGTSLTIQCQVDSQVTMMFWYRQQPGQSLTLIATANQGSEATYESGFVIDKFPISRPNLTFSTLTVSNMSPEDSSIYLCSDQTGDLGYTFGSGTRLTVV.

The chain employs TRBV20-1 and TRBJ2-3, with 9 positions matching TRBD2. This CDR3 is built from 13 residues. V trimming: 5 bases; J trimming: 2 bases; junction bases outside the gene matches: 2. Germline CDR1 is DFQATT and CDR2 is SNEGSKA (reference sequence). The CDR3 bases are TGCAGTGCTTTAGCGGGGGTCACAGATACGCAGTATTTT. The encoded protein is CSALAGVTDTQYF.

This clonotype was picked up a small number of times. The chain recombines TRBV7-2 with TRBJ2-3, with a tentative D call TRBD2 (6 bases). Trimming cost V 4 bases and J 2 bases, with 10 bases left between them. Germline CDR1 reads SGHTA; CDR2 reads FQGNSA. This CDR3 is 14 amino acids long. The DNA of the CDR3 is TGTGCCAGCAGCTCCGGGAGATACACAGATACGCAGTATTTT. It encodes CASSSGRYTDTQYF.

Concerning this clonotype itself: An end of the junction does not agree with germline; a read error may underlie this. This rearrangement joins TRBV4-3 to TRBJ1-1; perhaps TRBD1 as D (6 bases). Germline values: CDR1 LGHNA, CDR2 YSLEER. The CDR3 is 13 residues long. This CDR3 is CASSQDGGKEASF. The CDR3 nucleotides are TGCGCCAGCAGCCAAGATGGGGGCAAGGAAGCTTCCTTT.

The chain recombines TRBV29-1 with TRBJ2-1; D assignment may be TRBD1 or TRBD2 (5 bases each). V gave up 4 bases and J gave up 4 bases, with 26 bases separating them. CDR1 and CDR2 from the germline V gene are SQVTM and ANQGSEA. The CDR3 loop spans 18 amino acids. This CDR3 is CSVGRGLGTPKLYNEQFF. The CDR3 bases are TGCAGCGTTGGCCGCGGTCTCGGGACCCCAAAACTTTACAATGAGCAGTTCTTC.

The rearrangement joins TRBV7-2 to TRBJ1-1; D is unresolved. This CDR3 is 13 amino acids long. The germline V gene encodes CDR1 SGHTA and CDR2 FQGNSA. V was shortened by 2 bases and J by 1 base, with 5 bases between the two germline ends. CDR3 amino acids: CASSLRKNTEAFF. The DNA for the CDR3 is TGTGCCAGCAGCTTAAGAAAGAACACTGAAGCTTTCTTT.

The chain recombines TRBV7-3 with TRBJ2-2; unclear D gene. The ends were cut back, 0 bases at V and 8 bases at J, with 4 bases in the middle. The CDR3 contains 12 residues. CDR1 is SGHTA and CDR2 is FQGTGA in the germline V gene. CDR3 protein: CASSLTDGELFF. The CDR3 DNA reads TGTGCCAGCAGCTTAACCGATGGGGAGCTGTTTTTT.

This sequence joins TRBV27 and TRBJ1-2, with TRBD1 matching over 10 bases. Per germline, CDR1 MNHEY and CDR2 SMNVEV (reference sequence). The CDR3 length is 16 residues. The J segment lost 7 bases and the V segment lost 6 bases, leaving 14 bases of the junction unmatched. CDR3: CASSQRSDRGRGGYTF. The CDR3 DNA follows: TGTGCCAGCAGCCAAAGGTCAGACAGGGGGCGCGGTGGCTACACCTTC.

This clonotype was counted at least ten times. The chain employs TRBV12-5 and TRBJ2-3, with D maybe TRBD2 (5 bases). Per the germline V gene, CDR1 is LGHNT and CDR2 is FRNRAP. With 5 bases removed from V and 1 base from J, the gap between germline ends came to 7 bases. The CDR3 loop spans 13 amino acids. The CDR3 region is CASGSGGTDTQYF. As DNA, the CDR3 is TGTGCTAGTGGTAGCGGCGGCACAGATACGCAGTATTTT.

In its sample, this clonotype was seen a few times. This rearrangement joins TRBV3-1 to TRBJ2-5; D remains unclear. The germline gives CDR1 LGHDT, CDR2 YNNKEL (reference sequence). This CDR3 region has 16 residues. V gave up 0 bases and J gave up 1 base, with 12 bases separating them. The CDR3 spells CASSQEGSWGQETQYF. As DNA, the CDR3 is TGTGCCAGCAGCCAAGAAGGGTCCTGGGGCCAAGAGACCCAGTACTTC.

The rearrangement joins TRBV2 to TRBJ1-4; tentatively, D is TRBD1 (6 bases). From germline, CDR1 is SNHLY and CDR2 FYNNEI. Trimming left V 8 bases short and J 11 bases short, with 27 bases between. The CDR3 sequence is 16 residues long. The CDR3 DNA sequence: TGTGCCAGCCAAGGGGGAGAGACAGGCCGAACAGGGAAACTGTTTTTT. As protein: CASQGGETGRTGKLFF.

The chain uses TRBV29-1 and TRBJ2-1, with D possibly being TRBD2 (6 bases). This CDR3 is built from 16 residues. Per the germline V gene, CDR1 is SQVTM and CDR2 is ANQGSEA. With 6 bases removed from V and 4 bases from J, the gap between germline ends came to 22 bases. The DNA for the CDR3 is TGCAGCGTGTCCCCCTCCTCGGGAGTGGGGTACAATGAGCAGTTCTTC. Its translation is CSVSPSSGVGYNEQFF.

The CDR3 DNA sequence: TGTGCCAGCTGCCGGGACAGGGAACTCCCCCAGCATTTT. This encodes CASCRDRELPQHF. V and J are TRBV6-1 and TRBJ1-5, with TRBD1 matching over 9 bases. Trimming cost V 8 bases and J 10 bases; bases outside gene matches: 9. The CDR3 loop spans 13 amino acids. CDR1 is MNHNS, CDR2 SASEGT, per germline.